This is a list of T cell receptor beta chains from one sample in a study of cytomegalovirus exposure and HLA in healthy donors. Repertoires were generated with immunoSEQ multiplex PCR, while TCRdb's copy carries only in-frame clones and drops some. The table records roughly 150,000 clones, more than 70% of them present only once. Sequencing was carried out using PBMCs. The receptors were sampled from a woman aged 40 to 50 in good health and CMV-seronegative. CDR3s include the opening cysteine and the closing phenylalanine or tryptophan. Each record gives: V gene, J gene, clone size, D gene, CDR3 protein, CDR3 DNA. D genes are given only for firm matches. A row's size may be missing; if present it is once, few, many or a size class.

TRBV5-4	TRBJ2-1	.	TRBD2	CASSLDSGGYNEQFF	TGTGCCAGCAGCTTGGACAGCGGGGGATACAATGAGCAGTTCTTC
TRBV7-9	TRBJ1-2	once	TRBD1	CSSRHTGGHEDGYTF	TGTTCCAGCAGGCATACAGGGGGCCACGAGGATGGCTACACCTTC
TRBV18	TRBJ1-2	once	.	CASSPDQGSYGYTF	TGTGCCAGCTCACCGGATCAGGGGAGCTATGGCTACACCTTC
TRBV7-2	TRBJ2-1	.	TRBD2	CASSSLAGPQFF	TGTGCCAGCAGCTCCTTAGCGGGGCCGCAGTTCTTC
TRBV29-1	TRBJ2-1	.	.	CSVTRTEINEQFF	TGCAGCGTTACCAGGACAGAGATCAATGAGCAGTTCTTC
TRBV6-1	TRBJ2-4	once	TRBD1	CASSENRGLNIQYF	TGTGCCAGCAGTGAAAACAGGGGGCTGAACATTCAGTACTTC
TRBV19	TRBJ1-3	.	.	CAARPRTAGNTIYF	TGTGCCGCACGCCCAAGGACAGCTGGAAACACCATATATTTT
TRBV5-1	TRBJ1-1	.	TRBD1	CASSAGQGTATEAFF	TGCGCTAGCAGCGCTGGACAGGGGACAGCAACTGAAGCTTTCTTT
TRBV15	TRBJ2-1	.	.	CATSRKTGRSYNEQFF	TGTGCCACCAGCAGAAAGACAGGTCGCTCCTACAATGAGCAGTTCTTC
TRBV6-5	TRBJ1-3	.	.	CASSRTASGNTIYF	TGTGCCAGCAGTAGGACAGCCTCTGGAAACACCATATATTTT
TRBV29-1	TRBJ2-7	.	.	CSAYFRTAYEQYF	TGCAGCGCTTATTTCAGGACAGCCTACGAGCAGTACTTC
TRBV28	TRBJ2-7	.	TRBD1	CASSFLMTGNPSYEQYF	TGTGCCAGCAGTTTCTTGATGACAGGGAACCCTTCCTACGAGCAGTACTTC
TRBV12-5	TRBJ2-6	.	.	CASGLGTGRGYGLSGANVLTF	TGTGCTAGTGGTTTGGGGACAGGGAGGGGGTATGGTCTCTCTGGGGCCAACGTCCTGACTTTC
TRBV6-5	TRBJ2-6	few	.	CASYRVAGANVLTF	TGTGCCAGCTACAGGGTCGCTGGGGCCAACGTCCTGACTTTC
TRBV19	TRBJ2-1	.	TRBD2	CASSSGTSGYNEQFF	TGTGCCAGTAGTAGCGGGACTAGCGGCTACAATGAGCAGTTCTTC
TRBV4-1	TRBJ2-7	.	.	CASSQDPLQKTYYEQYF	TGCGCCAGCAGCCAAGACCCCCTCCAGAAGACCTACTACGAGCAGTATTTC
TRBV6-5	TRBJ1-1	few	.	CASSTSVSPTEAFF	TGTGCCAGCAGCACTAGTGTCAGCCCCACTGAAGCTTTCTTT